Listed below are T cell receptor beta chains from one sample, sequenced in a study of blood T cells in healthy people across ages. TCRdb redid the calling of the 5' RACE reads with MiXCR, one entry per CDR3 protein. Of about 1,500,000 distinct CDR3 sequences listed, roughly 30% are singletons. Sequenced material: blood. The receptors were gathered from a woman aged 25 to 45 in good health. CDR3s include the opening cysteine and the closing phenylalanine or tryptophan. A D gene is named only where the DNA matches it firmly. Clone sizes are given selectively: once, few, many, or a class where the clone is expanded.

many . TRBJ2-5 TRBV28 TGTGCCAGCGCTCCCCGGACGGGGGAAGAGACCCAGTACTTC CASAPRTGEETQYF
. TRBD1 TRBJ2-7 TRBV9 TGTGCCAGCAGCGTAGGGACAGGGTCCTGCGAGCAGTACTTC CASSVGTGSCEQYF
many TRBD2 TRBJ2-7 TRBV5-1 TGCGCCAGCAGCTTGGTAGCGGGAGTTAACTACGAGCAGTACTTC CASSLVAGVNYEQYF
. . TRBJ2-3 TRBV6-6 TGTGCCAGCAGTTTCCAATCAGGGGATACGCAGTATTTT CASSFQSGDTQYF
. . TRBJ1-1 TRBV5-1 TGCGCCAGCACCTCGGGGGGCTACACTGAAGCTTTCTTT CASTSGGYTEAFF
. . TRBJ1-1 TRBV20-1 TGCAGTGCCCCGTCGAGTGCGAACACTGAAGCTTTCTTT CSAPSSANTEAFF
many . TRBJ2-1 TRBV20-1 TGCAGTGCTCGGGACTGGAGACGCGGGAATGAGCAGTTCTTC CSARDWRRGNEQFF
. . TRBJ1-3 TRBV18 TGTGCCAGCTCACCACGTTCCGGAAGGGACCGTGGAAACACCATATATTTT CASSPRSGRDRGNTIYF
. TRBD2 TRBJ2-3 TRBV7-2 TGTGCCAGCAGCTCACCAAAAGGACTAGCGGGGGGGCTACCAGATACGCAGTATTTT CASSSPKGLAGGLPDTQYF
many . TRBJ2-7 TRBV5-1 TGCGCCAGCAGCGGGAACTCCTCCCCCGAGCAGTACTTC CASSGNSSPEQYF
few . TRBJ2-1 TRBV11-3 TGTGCCAGCAGACACGCCACGTACAGGGATGTTATGGACAATGAGCAGTTCTTC CASRHATYRDVMDNEQFF
few TRBD1 TRBJ1-2 TRBV5-1 TGCGCCAGCAGCCCGGTGGGACAGGGCCATGGCTACACCTTC CASSPVGQGHGYTF
. TRBD1 TRBJ2-3 TRBV5-1 TGCGCCAGCAAGACGGGGACAGGGGGGGCGACAGATACGCAGTATTTT CASKTGTGGATDTQYF
. TRBD1 TRBJ2-7 TRBV12-3/TRBV12-4 TGTGCCAGCAGTACAGGGGGCGGGAACGAGCAGTACTTC CASSTGGGNEQYF
many . TRBJ2-7 TRBV7-2 TGTGCCAGCAGCCATACGGGACCTAGCTCTCAGCAGTACTTC CASSHTGPSSQQYF
. . TRBJ1-2 TRBV9 TGTGCCAGCGGCGGTACACCCCCATTGGGCTACACCTTC CASGGTPPLGYTF
. TRBD2 TRBJ2-2 TRBV2 TGTGCCAGCAGTGAGGCACTAGCGGGCACCGGGGAGCTGTTTTTT CASSEALAGTGELFF
. . TRBJ2-5 TRBV5-1 TGCGCCAGCTACCGGTCTGGTGAGACCCAGTACTTC CASYRSGETQYF
. . TRBJ1-3 TRBV20-1 TGCAGTGCTCCGGACCCACGTGGTGGAAACACCATATATTTT CSAPDPRGGNTIYF
. . TRBJ1-2 TRBV19 TGTGCCAGTAGTATTGGGCGGTACTATGGCTACACCTTC CASSIGRYYGYTF
. TRBD2 TRBJ2-1 TRBV10-3 TGTGCCATCAGTGATGGGACTAGCCAGGAATTAAGGTTCTTC CAISDGTSQELRFF
. . TRBJ2-4 TRBV6-5 TGTGCCAGCAGTTCCGGGACGGCAGCCCTGGACATTCAGTACTTC CASSSGTAALDIQYF
. . TRBJ1-2 TRBV29-1 TGCAGCGTAGACCTGACTAGTGGCTACACCTTC CSVDLTSGYTF
. . TRBJ2-1 TRBV19 TGTGCCAGTAGTATGGGAGTCAATGAGCAGTTCTTC CASSMGVNEQFF
. TRBD2 TRBJ2-2 TRBV5-1 TGCGCCAGCAGCTTGGCCTTAAAGGGCGGGAGGAACACCGGGGAGCTGTTTTTT CASSLALKGGRNTGELFF
. . TRBJ2-1 TRBV28 TGTGCCAGCAGTTCCCCCGTATGGGGCTCTGACAATGAGCAGTTCTTC CASSSPVWGSDNEQFF
. . TRBJ2-1 TRBV9 TGTGCCAGCAGCGTAGCTGGAAGCCGTTACAATGAGCAGTTCTTC CASSVAGSRYNEQFF
. TRBD2 TRBJ2-1 TRBV12-3/TRBV12-4 TGTGCCAGCAGCCCGCCAGCGGGAGGACTCTACAATGAGCAGTTCTTC CASSPPAGGLYNEQFF
many . TRBJ2-7 TRBV7-9 TGTGCCAGCAGGGGCGGTAACTCCTACGAGCAGTACTTC CASRGGNSYEQYF
few . TRBJ2-4 TRBV2 TGTGCCAGCAGGGACAGCATAGCCAAAAACATTCAGTACTTC CASRDSIAKNIQYF
few . TRBJ1-1 TRBV12-3/TRBV12-4 TGTGCCAGCAGTTTAGGGGGACAAGGCCTCACTGAAGCTTTCTTT CASSLGGQGLTEAFF
. . TRBJ2-3 TRBV12-3/TRBV12-4 TGTGCCAGCAGTTCACGACTCCTCGGTACGCAGTATTTT CASSSRLLGTQYF
. . TRBJ2-1 TRBV29-1 TGCAGCGTTGAGGGCCCGCGAGCCTACAATGAGCAGTTCTTC CSVEGPRAYNEQFF
few . TRBJ1-6 TRBV25-1 TGTGCCAGCAATCCGGCGCAGGGGTCCCTCCACTTT CASNPAQGSLHF
. . TRBJ2-7 TRBV20-1 TGCAGTGCTAGCCTCAGGGGAGCCGAGCAGTACTTC CSASLRGAEQYF
many . TRBJ2-5 TRBV7-2 TGTGCCAGCAGCCTAACGCTACAAGAGACCCAGTACTTC CASSLTLQETQYF
. . TRBJ1-5 TRBV5-1 TGCGCCAGCAGCGTAGGGGGGCGGGAGCCCCAGCATTTT CASSVGGREPQHF
. . TRBJ1-4 TRBV18 TGTGCCAGCTCACCAACAGGGACGGAAAAACTGTTTTTT CASSPTGTEKLFF
. TRBD2 TRBJ2-1 TRBV9 TGTGCCAGCAGCACCCCAGCGGGGGGGCCACCCAATGAGCAGTTCTTC CASSTPAGGPPNEQFF
few TRBD2 TRBJ2-7 TRBV6-2/TRBV6-3 TGTGCCAGCAGTTACGTCCGGACTAGCGGGGGGAGCTACGAGCAGTACTTC CASSYVRTSGGSYEQYF
few . TRBJ2-3 TRBV10-3 TGTGCCATCAGTGAGTCGGAGGCACTTATTGATACGCAGTATTTT CAISESEALIDTQYF